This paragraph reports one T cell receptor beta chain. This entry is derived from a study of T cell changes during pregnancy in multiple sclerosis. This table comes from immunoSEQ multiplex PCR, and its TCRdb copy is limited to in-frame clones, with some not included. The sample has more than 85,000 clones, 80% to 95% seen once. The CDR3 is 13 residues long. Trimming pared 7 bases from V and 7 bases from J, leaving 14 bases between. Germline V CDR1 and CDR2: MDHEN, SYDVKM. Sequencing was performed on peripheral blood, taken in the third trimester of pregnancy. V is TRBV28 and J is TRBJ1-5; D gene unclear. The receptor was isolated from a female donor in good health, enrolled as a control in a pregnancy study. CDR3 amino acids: CASTGFRFQPQHF. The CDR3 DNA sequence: TGTGCCAGCACAGGATTCCGCTTCCAGCCCCAGCATTTT.